This entry describes one T cell receptor beta chain. No cognate antigen has been identified for it. No much larger clone is present one base from it, and per-base qualities are unavailable. This entry is derived from a study of blood T cell repertoires in COVID-19 (TCRdb year 2020). For context, the study as a whole: The collaborator samples originated in the United States, Italy and Spain and spanned the acute and convalescent phases of COVID-19. Where HLA class I and class II types were available, the types were taken from metadata supplied by the sample provider, not from assay-based typing. The prospective study material was composed of cDNA or gDNA derived from T cells, B-cell-depleted T cells, or PBMCs. Nearly every sample came with metadata listing a de-identified subject ID, COVID-19 status, age in years and sex. Subjects who had been exposed to COVID-19, were actively infected with it, or had recovered from it provided the deeply sampled blood TCRbeta repertoires that made up the dataset. The samples were drawn from two sources: the first 160 participants of the ongoing ImmuneRACE study, and 1,000 to 1,500 subjects contributed by 6 global collaborators. The repertoires were released in a freely available public database intended as a resource for research on the immune response to SARS-CoV-2.

TCRbeta CDR3 regions were amplified from genomic DNA using the immunoSEQ Assay, a bias-controlled multiplex PCR. Regarding the original processing steps: The number of nucleated cells in each sample was estimated by amplification of reference gene primers within the assay. To quantify the absolute abundance of each unique TCRbeta CDR3 rearrangement, sequence reads were collapsed and filtered. For each sample, productive Simpson clonality was calculated as the square root of Simpson's diversity index over productive rearrangements. TCRdb re-hosts the immuneACCESS table, in-frame sequences only. Its copies lack some clones; in the studies checked, an unresolved V gene accounts for under half of them, and the cause for the rest is not known. That table furnishes V, J and clone size, whereas the DNA furnished D and trimming. In all, the sample holds fewer than 250,000 clones, and approximately 91% of those were seen once. Clones ranked in the top ten supply roughly 5.6% of the sample.

Study-level results and caveats: The amount of clinical and demographic metadata varied by source and participant and was provided uncurated.

The CDR1 and CDR2 encoded by the germline V gene (reference sequence) are MNHEY and SMNVEV. There are 14 amino acids in the CDR3, from cysteine to phenylalanine inclusive. Only the CDR3 part of the read is kept: 42 bases, read in frame from the first base. V is clipped by 3 bases and J by 4 bases, and the sequence between their germline boundaries is 10 bases long. Samples from volunteer blood donors who had recovered from COVID-19 were contributed by a second Seattle source. Whole blood was collected in K2EDTA tubes by collaborating institutions according to the institutions' own protocols. For TCRbeta analysis, collaborators shipped samples as frozen whole blood, isolated PBMCs, or DNA extracted from either of those sample types.

The sequenced sample was peripheral blood. This receptor was obtained from a woman aged 40 to 55 who had recovered from COVID-19. Recombination connected TRBV27 to TRBJ2-1, with a tentative D gene TRBD2 over 6 matching bases. In nucleotides, the sequence is TGTGCCAGCAGTTTCGGCGGGATTTACAATGAGCAGTTCTTC. Its translation reads: CASSFGGIYNEQFF.